This is a list of T cell receptor beta chains from one sample in a study of T-cell memory formation after mild COVID-19. TCRdb passed the 5' RACE reads through MiXCR, listing each CDR3 protein once. The sample carries approximately 480,000 distinct CDR3 sequences, roughly 20% recorded once. Sequenced: PBMCs or a T cell subset sorted from them (not recorded which). Receptor source: an adult woman who had mild COVID-19 (a few samples of this study predate the infection). Cell type and time point are not known. Both conserved end residues are part of each CDR3. A D gene is named only where the DNA matches it firmly. Clone size appears in some rows only: once, few, many, or a class for an expanded clone.

D gene: NA; J gene: TRBJ2-7; clone size: once; V gene: TRBV21-1; CDR3 DNA: TGTGCCAGCAGCCTCTCGGGGAGGGGTGACGAGCAGTACTTC; CDR3 protein: CASSLSGRGDEQYF
D gene: TRBD1; J gene: TRBJ2-1; clone size: few; V gene: TRBV7-2; CDR3 DNA: TGTGCCAGCAGCTTCAGGTCACAGGGGCACAATGAGCAGTTCTTC; CDR3 protein: CASSFRSQGHNEQFF
D gene: NA; J gene: TRBJ2-1; clone size: few; V gene: TRBV7-2; CDR3 DNA: TGTGCCAGCAGCTTATCCATTATCCCTGAGCAGTTCTTC; CDR3 protein: CASSLSIIPEQFF
D gene: NA; J gene: TRBJ1-1; clone size: NA; V gene: TRBV18; CDR3 DNA: TGTGCCAGCTCACCGGGCGCCTACAGGACCGGAGAGGACACTGAAGCTTTCTTT; CDR3 protein: CASSPGAYRTGEDTEAFF
D gene: NA; J gene: TRBJ2-7; clone size: NA; V gene: TRBV5-1; CDR3 DNA: TGCGCCAGCAGCGAGAACCGCAGGGAATCCGAGCAGTACTTC; CDR3 protein: CASSENRRESEQYF
D gene: NA; J gene: TRBJ1-6; clone size: NA; V gene: TRBV7-6; CDR3 DNA: TGTGCCAGCAGCACTTCGCCGGGACCTGGAGGAGGTTCACCCCTCCACTTT; CDR3 protein: CASSTSPGPGGGSPLHF
D gene: NA; J gene: TRBJ2-2; clone size: NA; V gene: TRBV12-1; CDR3 DNA: TGTGCCAGCAGCTACGCAGGGGACGGGGAGCTGTTTTTT; CDR3 protein: CASSYAGDGELFF
D gene: NA; J gene: TRBJ2-3; clone size: NA; V gene: TRBV2; CDR3 DNA: TGTGCCAGTCGACTACTGGGAGATACGCAGTATTTT; CDR3 protein: CASRLLGDTQYF
D gene: TRBD2; J gene: TRBJ2-5; clone size: NA; V gene: TRBV5-1; CDR3 DNA: TGCGCCAGCAGCTTGGGGACTAGCGGGAGCCTGCCTCAAGAGACCCAGTACTTC; CDR3 protein: CASSLGTSGSLPQETQYF
D gene: TRBD2; J gene: TRBJ2-7; clone size: NA; V gene: TRBV5-1; CDR3 DNA: TGCGCCAGCAGCCGTGCCACCGCGGGACTAGCGGGGATTTACGAGCAGTACTTC; CDR3 protein: CASSRATAGLAGIYEQYF
D gene: TRBD1; J gene: TRBJ2-7; clone size: few; V gene: TRBV2; CDR3 DNA: TGTGCCATCTGGGGGACAGGGCCGTACGAGCAGTACTTC; CDR3 protein: CAIWGTGPYEQYF
D gene: NA; J gene: TRBJ1-1; clone size: NA; V gene: TRBV4-1; CDR3 DNA: TGCGCCAGCAGCCAAGAACGGTGGGGCACTGAAGCTTTCTTT; CDR3 protein: CASSQERWGTEAFF
D gene: TRBD2; J gene: TRBJ2-5; clone size: NA; V gene: TRBV7-9; CDR3 DNA: TGTGCCAGCAGCTTTCCGACTAGCGGGGAGGAGACCCAGTACTTC; CDR3 protein: CASSFPTSGEETQYF
D gene: NA; J gene: TRBJ1-5; clone size: few; V gene: TRBV15; CDR3 DNA: TGTGCCACCAGCAGAGACTTGGGGACACAGGGTTATCAGCCCCAGCATTTT; CDR3 protein: CATSRDLGTQGYQPQHF
D gene: NA; J gene: TRBJ1-1; clone size: NA; V gene: TRBV7-9; CDR3 DNA: TGTGCCAGCAGCCCCTGGACAGAGAACACTGAAGCTTTCTTT; CDR3 protein: CASSPWTENTEAFF
D gene: NA; J gene: TRBJ1-1; clone size: many; V gene: TRBV7-2; CDR3 DNA: TGTGCCAGCAGCACAAACCCTCTCGGAGGGAGAGGAACTGAAGCTTTCTTT; CDR3 protein: CASSTNPLGGRGTEAFF